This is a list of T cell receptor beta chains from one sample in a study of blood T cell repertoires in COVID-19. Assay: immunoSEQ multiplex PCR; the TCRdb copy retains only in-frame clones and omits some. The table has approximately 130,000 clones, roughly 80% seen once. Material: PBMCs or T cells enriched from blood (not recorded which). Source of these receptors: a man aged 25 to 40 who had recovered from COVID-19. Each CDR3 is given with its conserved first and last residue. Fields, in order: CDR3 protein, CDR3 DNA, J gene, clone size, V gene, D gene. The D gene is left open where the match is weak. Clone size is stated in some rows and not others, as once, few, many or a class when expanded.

CDR3: CASSIQVESNYGYTF; DNA: TGTGCCAGCAGCATACAGGTAGAGTCTAACTATGGCTACACCTTC; J: TRBJ1-2; size: .; V: TRBV4-2; D: .
CDR3: CASSLDQGTDTQYF; DNA: TGTGCCAGCAGCTTAGACCAGGGTACAGATACGCAGTATTTT; J: TRBJ2-3; size: .; V: TRBV7-9; D: .
CDR3: CASSDYWAWEQYF; DNA: TGTGCCAGCAGTGATTACTGGGCATGGGAGCAGTACTTC; J: TRBJ2-7; size: .; V: TRBV25-1; D: .
CDR3: CASSRSDRNEQFF; DNA: TGTGCCAGCAGCCGTTCTGACAGGAATGAGCAGTTCTTC; J: TRBJ2-1; size: .; V: TRBV7-6; D: .
CDR3: CASSTRDSRDEKLFF; DNA: TGTGCCAGTAGTACCCGGGACAGCCGGGATGAAAAACTGTTTTTT; J: TRBJ1-4; size: few; V: TRBV19; D: TRBD1
CDR3: CASKGWEPNTEAFF; DNA: TGTGCCAGCAAGGGTTGGGAGCCAAACACTGAAGCTTTCTTT; J: TRBJ1-1; size: .; V: TRBV25-1; D: .
CDR3: CASVRLAGLTSEQFF; DNA: TGTGCCTCCGTTAGACTAGCGGGATTAACAAGTGAGCAGTTCTTC; J: TRBJ2-1; size: once; V: TRBV30; D: TRBD2
CDR3: CASSTLERTGVNTEAFF; DNA: TGTGCCAGCAGCACTCTCGAGCGGACAGGGGTGAACACTGAAGCTTTCTTT; J: TRBJ1-1; size: .; V: TRBV9; D: TRBD1
CDR3: CASSSTISSYNEQFF; DNA: TGTGCCAGCAGCTCAACTATAAGCTCCTACAATGAGCAGTTCTTC; J: TRBJ2-1; size: .; V: TRBV7-2; D: .
CDR3: CASSSGLARLSQYF; DNA: TGCGCCAGCAGCTCCGGACTAGCCAGGCTTTCCCAGTACTTC; J: TRBJ2-5; size: .; V: TRBV5-1; D: TRBD2
CDR3: CASTQGFGEQYF; DNA: TGTGCCAGCACCCAGGGCTTTGGGGAGCAGTACTTC; J: TRBJ2-7; size: once; V: TRBV11-2; D: .
CDR3: CASSYDRNTGELFF; DNA: TGCGCCAGCAGCTACGACAGAAACACCGGGGAGCTGTTTTTT; J: TRBJ2-2; size: .; V: TRBV5-1; D: .
CDR3: CAWNGGAEQYF; DNA: TGTGCCTGGAATGGGGGCGCCGAGCAGTACTTC; J: TRBJ2-7; size: few; V: TRBV30; D: .
CDR3: CASSTVLAGGNEQFF; DNA: TGCGCCAGCAGCACTGTACTAGCGGGGGGAAATGAGCAGTTCTTC; J: TRBJ2-1; size: .; V: TRBV5-1; D: TRBD2
CDR3: CASSIWGGAEETQYF; DNA: TGTGCCAGTAGTATATGGGGGGGAGCAGAGGAGACCCAGTACTTC; J: TRBJ2-5; size: .; V: TRBV19; D: TRBD2
CDR3: CASSVLQGVLRNEQFF; DNA: TGTGCCAGCAGCGTACTACAGGGAGTCCTTCGCAATGAGCAGTTCTTC; J: TRBJ2-1; size: .; V: TRBV9; D: .
CDR3: CASSPLPKEPYEQYF; DNA: TGTGCCAGCAGTCCCCTACCCAAAGAACCCTACGAGCAGTACTTC; J: TRBJ2-7; size: .; V: TRBV6-5; D: .
CDR3: CASSEQLAGGDTQYF; DNA: TGTGCCAGCAGTGAACAACTAGCGGGGGGGGATACGCAGTATTTT; J: TRBJ2-3; size: .; V: TRBV2; D: TRBD2
CDR3: CASSLTGAGTGELFF; DNA: TGTGCCAGCAGTTTGACAGGGGCAGGGACCGGGGAGCTGTTTTTT; J: TRBJ2-2; size: few; V: TRBV27; D: TRBD1
CDR3: CASSLGTGGTDTQYF; DNA: TGTGCCAGCAGCCTAGGGACAGGGGGCACAGATACGCAGTATTTT; J: TRBJ2-3; size: few; V: TRBV6-6; D: TRBD1
CDR3: CASSEQDYSGNTIYF; DNA: TGTGCCAGCAGTGAACAGGACTACTCTGGAAACACCATATATTTT; J: TRBJ1-3; size: .; V: TRBV6-1; D: .
CDR3: CASSIESGPQHF; DNA: TGTGCCAGTAGTATAGAATCTGGCCCCCAGCATTTT; J: TRBJ1-5; size: .; V: TRBV19; D: .
CDR3: CASSPKGELRSGNTIYF; DNA: TGTGCCAGCTCACCTAAGGGGGAGTTGAGATCTGGAAACACCATATATTTT; J: TRBJ1-3; size: .; V: TRBV18; D: .
CDR3: CASSAGQGFEYF; DNA: TGTGCCAGCAGCGCAGGACAGGGGTTCGAATACTTC; J: TRBJ2-7; size: .; V: TRBV5-4; D: TRBD1
CDR3: CASSLALAYQETQYF; DNA: TGTGCCAGCAGCTTGGCCCTAGCATATCAAGAGACCCAGTACTTC; J: TRBJ2-5; size: .; V: TRBV7-7; D: .
CDR3: CASSWTAKSGTDTQYF; DNA: TGTGCCAGCAGCTGGACAGCCAAGAGTGGCACAGATACGCAGTATTTT; J: TRBJ2-3; size: .; V: TRBV5-8; D: .
CDR3: CASSQAPASNQPQHF; DNA: TGCGCCAGCAGCCAGGCCCCCGCTAGCAATCAGCCCCAGCATTTT; J: TRBJ1-5; size: .; V: TRBV4-1; D: .
CDR3: CASSHPAGGSYNEQFF; DNA: TGTGCCAGCAGCCACCCAGCGGGAGGCTCCTACAATGAGCAGTTCTTC; J: TRBJ2-1; size: .; V: TRBV9; D: TRBD2
CDR3: CASSPQGTGNTGELFF; DNA: TGTGCCAGCAGCCCCCAGGGGACAGGGAACACCGGGGAGCTGTTTTTT; J: TRBJ2-2; size: .; V: TRBV27; D: TRBD1
CDR3: CASSEENSIFF; DNA: TGTGCCAGCAGTGAAGAGAATAGCATTTTCTTT; J: TRBJ1-1; size: .; V: TRBV6-1; D: .
CDR3: CASSSGVWGQPQHF; DNA: TGTGCCAGCAGTTCGGGGGTTTGGGGTCAGCCCCAGCATTTT; J: TRBJ1-5; size: .; V: TRBV6-5; D: .
CDR3: CASRSPSNEKLFF; DNA: TGTGCCAGCAGGTCTCCTAGTAATGAAAAACTGTTTTTT; J: TRBJ1-4; size: .; V: TRBV28; D: .
CDR3: CASSTGLADPLETQYF; DNA: TGTGCCAGCAGCACGGGACTAGCGGACCCACTAGAGACCCAGTACTTC; J: TRBJ2-5; size: .; V: TRBV3-1/TRBV3-2; D: TRBD2
CDR3: CASSRRSGSGTDTQYF; DNA: TGTGCCAGCAGCCGCCGGAGCGGGAGTGGGACAGATACGCAGTATTTT; J: TRBJ2-3; size: .; V: TRBV11-3; D: TRBD2
CDR3: CASSPNLNTEAFF; DNA: TGTGCCAGCTCACCAAATTTAAACACTGAAGCTTTCTTT; J: TRBJ1-1; size: .; V: TRBV18; D: .
CDR3: CASSFGQGADTQYF; DNA: TGTGCCAGCAGCTTCGGACAGGGGGCAGATACGCAGTATTTT; J: TRBJ2-3; size: once; V: TRBV11-3; D: TRBD1
CDR3: CATSDSRDNSYEQYF; DNA: TGTGCCACCAGTGATTCCCGGGACAACTCCTACGAGCAGTACTTC; J: TRBJ2-7; size: .; V: TRBV24-1; D: .
CDR3: CASSSQGGGTDTQYF; DNA: TGTGCCAGCAGCTCACAGGGGGGAGGCACAGATACGCAGTATTTT; J: TRBJ2-3; size: .; V: TRBV7-2; D: TRBD1
CDR3: CASSQAGVTDTQYF; DNA: TGTGCCAGCAGCCAAGCGGGAGTCACAGATACGCAGTATTTT; J: TRBJ2-3; size: .; V: TRBV3-1/TRBV3-2; D: .
CDR3: CASSLDSQETQYF; DNA: TGTGCCAGTAGTCTCGACAGCCAAGAGACCCAGTACTTC; J: TRBJ2-5; size: .; V: TRBV19; D: .
CDR3: CASSRGQFNSPLHF; DNA: TGTGCCAGCAGTAGGGGACAGTTCAATTCACCCCTCCACTTT; J: TRBJ1-6; size: .; V: TRBV6-5; D: TRBD1
CDR3: CASSQQGYEQYF; DNA: TGCGCCAGCAGTCAACAGGGGTACGAGCAGTACTTC; J: TRBJ2-7; size: .; V: TRBV10-2; D: TRBD1
CDR3: CASSVSDRGSGNTIYF; DNA: TGTGCCAGCAGCGTATCGGACAGGGGCTCTGGAAACACCATATATTTT; J: TRBJ1-3; size: once; V: TRBV9; D: TRBD1
CDR3: CASSPGSGGATDTQYF; DNA: TGCGCCAGCAGCCCGGGCAGCGGGGGGGCTACAGATACGCAGTATTTT; J: TRBJ2-3; size: .; V: TRBV5-1; D: TRBD2
CDR3: CASSLTENYGYTF; DNA: TGTGCCAGCAGCCTAACAGAAAACTATGGCTACACCTTC; J: TRBJ1-2; size: .; V: TRBV3-1/TRBV3-2; D: .
CDR3: CASSPSGTIETQYF; DNA: TGTGCCAGCAGCCCTTCCGGGACTATAGAGACCCAGTACTTC; J: TRBJ2-5; size: .; V: TRBV11-2; D: TRBD2
CDR3: CASTTSQGNYGYTF; DNA: TGTGCCAGCACCACTTCCCAGGGCAACTATGGCTACACCTTC; J: TRBJ1-2; size: .; V: TRBV28; D: .
CDR3: CASSLGGGYTF; DNA: TGTGCCAGCAGCTTGGGCGGGGGCTACACCTTC; J: TRBJ1-2; size: .; V: TRBV5-4; D: .
CDR3: CASSLAGTYSYNEQFF; DNA: TGCGCCAGCAGCTTGGCCGGGACTTACTCCTACAATGAGCAGTTCTTC; J: TRBJ2-1; size: .; V: TRBV5-1; D: .
CDR3: CSVEHGGMNTEAFF; DNA: TGCAGCGTTGAACATGGGGGCATGAACACTGAAGCTTTCTTT; J: TRBJ1-1; size: .; V: TRBV29-1; D: .
CDR3: CATSRDGGADTQYF; DNA: TGTGCCACCAGCAGAGATGGGGGGGCAGATACGCAGTATTTT; J: TRBJ2-3; size: .; V: TRBV15; D: TRBD2
CDR3: CASSWTSGSTDTQYF; DNA: TGTGCCAGCAGCTGGACTAGCGGTAGCACAGATACGCAGTATTTT; J: TRBJ2-3; size: .; V: TRBV7-3; D: TRBD2
CDR3: CASSPNQLAGVSEQYF; DNA: TGTGCCAGCTCACCCAACCAACTAGCGGGAGTTTCCGAGCAGTACTTC; J: TRBJ2-7; size: .; V: TRBV18; D: TRBD2
CDR3: CASSQEAQGAKTQYF; DNA: TGCGCCAGCAGCCAAGAGGCCCAGGGGGCAAAGACCCAGTACTTC; J: TRBJ2-5; size: once; V: TRBV4-1; D: TRBD1
CDR3: CASSSDRVFTEAFF; DNA: TGTGCCAGCAGCTCGGACAGGGTTTTCACTGAAGCTTTCTTT; J: TRBJ1-1; size: .; V: TRBV5-5; D: TRBD1
CDR3: CASSPAGGRNEQFF; DNA: TGTGCCAGCAGCCCAGCGGGAGGGCGCAATGAGCAGTTCTTC; J: TRBJ2-1; size: .; V: TRBV16; D: TRBD2
CDR3: CASSFLHGGEADTQYF; DNA: TGTGCCAGCAGCTTTCTTCACGGGGGGGAGGCAGATACGCAGTATTTT; J: TRBJ2-3; size: .; V: TRBV11-1; D: TRBD2
CDR3: CASSVGGDGNQPQHF; DNA: TGTGCCAGCAGCGTAGGGGGAGATGGCAATCAGCCCCAGCATTTT; J: TRBJ1-5; size: .; V: TRBV9; D: .
CDR3: CASSTGLLLPGELFF; DNA: TGCGCCAGCAGCACTGGACTGCTGTTGCCCGGGGAGCTGTTTTTT; J: TRBJ2-2; size: few; V: TRBV5-1; D: .